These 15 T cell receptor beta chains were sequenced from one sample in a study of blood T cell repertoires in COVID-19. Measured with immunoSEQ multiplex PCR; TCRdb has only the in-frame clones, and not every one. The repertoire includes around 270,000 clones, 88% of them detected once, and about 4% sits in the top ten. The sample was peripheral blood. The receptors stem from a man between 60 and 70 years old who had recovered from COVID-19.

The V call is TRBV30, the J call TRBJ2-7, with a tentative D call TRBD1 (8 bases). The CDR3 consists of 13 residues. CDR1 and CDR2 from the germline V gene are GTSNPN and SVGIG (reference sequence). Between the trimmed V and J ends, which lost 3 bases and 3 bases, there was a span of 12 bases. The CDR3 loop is CAWSTGGDYEQYF. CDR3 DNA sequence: TGTGCCTGGAGCACAGGGGGGGACTACGAGCAGTACTTC.

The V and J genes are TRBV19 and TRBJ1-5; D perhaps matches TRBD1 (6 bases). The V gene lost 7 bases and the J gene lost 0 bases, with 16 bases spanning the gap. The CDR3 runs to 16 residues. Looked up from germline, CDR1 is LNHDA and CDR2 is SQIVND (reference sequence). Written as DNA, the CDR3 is TGTGCCAGTAAGATGCAGGGGTTAAGTAGCAATCAGCCCCAGCATTTT. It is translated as CASKMQGLSSNQPQHF. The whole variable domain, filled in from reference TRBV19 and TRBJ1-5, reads DGGITQSPKYLFRKEGQNVTLSCEQNLNHDAMYWYRQDPGQGLRLIYYSQIVNDFQKGDIAEGYSVSREKKESFPLTVTSAQKNPTAFYLCASKMQGLSSNQPQHFGDGTRLSIL.

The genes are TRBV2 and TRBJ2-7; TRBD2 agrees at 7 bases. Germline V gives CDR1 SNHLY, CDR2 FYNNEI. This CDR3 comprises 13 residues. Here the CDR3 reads CATGLAVTYEQYF. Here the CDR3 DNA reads TGTGCTACGGGGCTAGCGGTTACCTACGAGCAGTACTTC.

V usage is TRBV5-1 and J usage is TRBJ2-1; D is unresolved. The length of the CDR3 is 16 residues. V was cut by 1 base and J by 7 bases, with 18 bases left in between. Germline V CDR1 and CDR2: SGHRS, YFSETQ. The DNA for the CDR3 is TGCGCCAGCAGCTTGATCATGATGACACCCCAGAATGAGCAGTTCTTC. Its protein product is CASSLIMMTPQNEQFF. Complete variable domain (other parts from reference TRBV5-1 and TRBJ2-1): KAGVTQTPRYLIKTRGQQVTLSCSPISGHRSVSWYQQTPGQGLQFLFEYFSETQRNKGNFPGRFSGRQFSNSRSEMNVSTLELGDSALYLCASSLIMMTPQNEQFFGPGTRLTVL.

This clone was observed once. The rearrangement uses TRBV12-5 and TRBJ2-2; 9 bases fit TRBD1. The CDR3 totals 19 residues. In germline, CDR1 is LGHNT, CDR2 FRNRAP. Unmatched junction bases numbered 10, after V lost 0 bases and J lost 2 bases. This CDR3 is CASGLVGDGQGRNTGELFF. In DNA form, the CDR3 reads TGTGCTAGTGGTTTGGTCGGGGACGGACAGGGGAGAAACACCGGGGAGCTGTTTTTT.

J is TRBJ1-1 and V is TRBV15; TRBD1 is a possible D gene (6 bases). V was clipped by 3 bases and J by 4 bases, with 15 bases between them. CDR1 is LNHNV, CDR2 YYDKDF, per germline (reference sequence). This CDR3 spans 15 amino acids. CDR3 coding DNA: TGTGCCACCAGCAGCACTTACAGGGTAGGCACTGAAGCTTTCTTT. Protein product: CATSSTYRVGTEAFF.

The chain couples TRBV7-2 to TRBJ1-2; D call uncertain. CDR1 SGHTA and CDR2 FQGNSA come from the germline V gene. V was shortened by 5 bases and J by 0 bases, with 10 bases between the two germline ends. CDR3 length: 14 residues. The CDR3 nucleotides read TGTGCCAGCAGCATGTACACAACTAACTATGGCTACACCTTC. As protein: CASSMYTTNYGYTF.

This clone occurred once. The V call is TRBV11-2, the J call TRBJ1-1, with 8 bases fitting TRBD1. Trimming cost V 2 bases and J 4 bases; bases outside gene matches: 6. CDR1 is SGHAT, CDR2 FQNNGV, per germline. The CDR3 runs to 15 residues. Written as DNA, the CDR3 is TGTGCCAGCAGCTTACGCAGGGGGCTGCGCACTGAAGCTTTCTTT. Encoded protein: CASSLRRGLRTEAFF.

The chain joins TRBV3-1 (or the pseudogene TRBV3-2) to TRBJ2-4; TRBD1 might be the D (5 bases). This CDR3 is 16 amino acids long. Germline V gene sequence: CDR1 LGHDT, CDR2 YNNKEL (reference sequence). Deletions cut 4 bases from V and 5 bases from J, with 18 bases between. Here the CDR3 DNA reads TGTGCCAGCAGCCCGTACCTTATATCGACAGAAAACATTCAGTACTTC. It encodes CASSPYLISTENIQYF.

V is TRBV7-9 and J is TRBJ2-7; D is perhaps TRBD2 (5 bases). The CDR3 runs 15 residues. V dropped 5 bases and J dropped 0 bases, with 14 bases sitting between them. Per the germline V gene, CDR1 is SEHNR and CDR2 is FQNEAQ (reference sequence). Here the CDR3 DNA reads TGTGCCAGCAGCCCCCCCGAGGGCAGCTCCTACGAGCAGTACTTC. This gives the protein CASSPPEGSSYEQYF.

CDR3: CASSLTSGGGYNEQFF. The CDR3 DNA is TGTGCCAGCAGCTTAACTAGCGGGGGCGGATACAATGAGCAGTTCTTC. The V and J genes are TRBV11-2 and TRBJ2-1; 11 bases are a match to TRBD2. The germline V gene encodes CDR1 SGHAT and CDR2 FQNNGV. The CDR3 is 16 amino acids. V was pared by 2 bases and J by 4 bases, with 4 bases of the junction left unmatched.

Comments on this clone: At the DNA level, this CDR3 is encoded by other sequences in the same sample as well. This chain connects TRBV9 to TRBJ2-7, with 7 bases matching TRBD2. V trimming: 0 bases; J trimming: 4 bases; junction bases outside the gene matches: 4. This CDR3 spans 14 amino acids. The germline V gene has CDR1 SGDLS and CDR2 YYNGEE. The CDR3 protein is CASSVAGGGYEQYF. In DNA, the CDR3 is TGTGCCAGCAGCGTAGCGGGGGGAGGGTACGAGCAGTACTTC.

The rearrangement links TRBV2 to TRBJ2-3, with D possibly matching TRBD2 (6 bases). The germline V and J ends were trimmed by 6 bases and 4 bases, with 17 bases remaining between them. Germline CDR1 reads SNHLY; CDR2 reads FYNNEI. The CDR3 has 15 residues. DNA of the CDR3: TGTGCCAGCAGAATTGAGCGGGCGGTTTCAGATACGCAGTATTTT. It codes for CASRIERAVSDTQYF.

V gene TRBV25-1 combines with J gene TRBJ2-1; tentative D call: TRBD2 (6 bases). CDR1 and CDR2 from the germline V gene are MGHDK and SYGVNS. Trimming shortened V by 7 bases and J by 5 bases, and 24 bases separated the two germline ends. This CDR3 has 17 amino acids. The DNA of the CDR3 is TGTGCCAGCACCACAACCCTGGGGATTGGAGGGGACAATGAGCAGTTCTTC. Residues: CASTTTLGIGGDNEQFF.

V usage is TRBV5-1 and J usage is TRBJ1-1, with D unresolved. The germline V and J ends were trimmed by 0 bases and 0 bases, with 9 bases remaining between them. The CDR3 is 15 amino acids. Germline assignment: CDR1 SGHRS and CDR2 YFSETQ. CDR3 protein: CASSLELNMNTEAFF. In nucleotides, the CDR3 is TGCGCCAGCAGCTTGGAGTTAAACATGAACACTGAAGCTTTCTTT.